These 27 T cell receptor beta chains came from one sample sequenced in a study of CD8+ T cells in alopecia areata. As to treatment: oral pan-JAK inhibitor, 5-10 mg twice daily. Extraction and reverse transcription of RNA yielded cDNA as the sequencing template. Repertoires were generated with immunoSEQ multiplex PCR, while TCRdb's copy carries only in-frame clones and drops some. The repertoire holds about 250,000 clones, with approximately 60% as singletons. The sequenced sample was CD4+ T cells sorted from blood, obtained around week 54, from a patient treated with tofacitinib. The receptors derive from a human donor with alopecia areata.

This clone has just a few counts. This chain uses TRBV29-1 with TRBJ1-2; tentative D call: TRBD1 (5 bases). CDR1 is SQVTM and CDR2 is ANQGSEA in the germline V gene. The CDR3 runs to 11 residues. V was clipped by 5 bases and J by 8 bases, with 12 bases between them. The CDR3 DNA follows: TGCAGCGTTCGGGGACCGCACGGCTACACCTTC. Its protein product is CSVRGPHGYTF.

As regards this clone: Germline is not matched at one junction end, which may reflect a read error. The V gene is TRBV10-3, the J gene TRBJ1-1, with D unresolved. Germline lookup yields CDR1 ENHRY and CDR2 SYGVKD. The CDR3 loop spans 13 amino acids. The CDR3 protein is CAITEQMNTEAFF. CDR3 DNA sequence: TGTGCCATCACTGAGCAAATGAACACTGAAGCTTTCTTT.

Details on this clone: In the same sample, other DNA sequences code for this CDR3. This chain links TRBV9 with TRBJ1-6; TRBD1 aligns across 9 bases. V was pared by 3 bases and J by 8 bases, with 3 bases of the junction left unmatched. The CDR3 runs 14 residues. Germline V gene sequence: CDR1 SGDLS, CDR2 YYNGEE. This CDR3 is CASSADRGYSPLHF. Here the CDR3 DNA reads TGTGCCAGCAGCGCGGACAGGGGATATTCACCCCTCCACTTT. Full variable domain (rest looked up from reference TRBV9 and TRBJ1-6): DSGVTQTPKHLITATGQRVTLRCSPRSGDLSVYWYQQSLDQGLQFLIQYYNGEERAKGNILERFSAQQFPDLHSELNLSSLELGDSALYFCASSADRGYSPLHFGNGTRLTVT.

V and J are TRBV30 and TRBJ2-5; TRBD1 aligns across 7 bases. The V segment lost 3 bases and the J segment 4 bases; nucleotides outside the gene matches: 11. Per the germline V gene, CDR1 is GTSNPN and CDR2 is SVGIG (reference sequence). The CDR3 contains 15 residues. DNA for the CDR3: TGTGCCTGGAGGCCTCTTACAGGGGTCCGAGAGACCCAGTACTTC. As protein: CAWRPLTGVRETQYF. Using reference TRBV30 and TRBJ2-5 for the parts outside the CDR3, the full variable domain is SQTIHQWPATLVQPVGSPLSLECTVEGTSNPNLYWYRQAAGRGLQLLFYSVGIGQISSEVPQNLSASRPQDRQFILSSKKLLLSDSGFYLCAWRPLTGVRETQYFGPGTRLLVL.

This clone was seen a few times. The chain carries TRBV28 and TRBJ2-3, with 7 positions matching TRBD1. CDR3 length equals 15 residues. Looked up from germline, CDR1 is MDHEN and CDR2 is SYDVKM. V trimming: 5 bases; J trimming: 2 bases; junction bases outside the gene matches: 7. The CDR3 nucleotides are TGTGCCAGCAGTCTACCGGGACAGAACACAGATACGCAGTATTTT. The encoded protein is CASSLPGQNTDTQYF.

A single count supports this clone. This sequence joins TRBV5-1 and TRBJ2-5, with D possibly called TRBD1 or TRBD2 (5 bases each). CDR1 and CDR2 from the germline V gene are SGHRS and YFSETQ. The ends were cut back, 2 bases at V and 2 bases at J, with 13 bases in the middle. The CDR3 runs 15 residues. Written as DNA, the CDR3 is TGCGCCAGCAGCTTTTTCGGGACGGCTCAAGAGACCCAGTACTTC. Translating it yields CASSFFGTAQETQYF.

The rearrangement uses TRBV2 and TRBJ1-5, with no clear D. CDR1 and CDR2 (germline): SNHLY, FYNNEI. Between the trimmed V and J ends, which lost 3 bases and 0 bases, there was a span of 6 bases. CDR3 size: 14 residues. CDR3 sequence reads: CASSDSSSNQPQHF. The CDR3 nucleotides are TGTGCCAGCAGTGACAGCAGTAGCAATCAGCCCCAGCATTTT.

The V and J genes are TRBV6-5 and TRBJ2-5, with D uncertain. The V gene lost 0 bases and the J gene lost 2 bases, with 7 bases spanning the gap. Germline V lookup: CDR1 MNHEY, CDR2 SVGAGI. The CDR3 length is 14 residues. For the CDR3, the DNA is TGTGCCAGCAGTTACTCGTCCGTTCAAGAGACCCAGTACTTC. It specifies CASSYSSVQETQYF.

This rearrangement joins TRBV10-3 to TRBJ2-2; D ambiguous. CDR1 and CDR2 from the germline V gene are ENHRY and SYGVKD. Between the trimmed V and J ends, which lost 3 bases and 8 bases, there was a span of 7 bases. This CDR3 comprises 12 residues. CDR3: CAISDGEGELFF. The CDR3 nucleotides are TGTGCCATCAGTGATGGGGAAGGGGAGCTGTTTTTT.

This clone was found a few times. The chain uses TRBV6-5 and TRBJ2-4, with TRBD1 matching 7 bases. There are 12 residues in the CDR3. Germline CDR1 is MNHEY and CDR2 is SVGAGI. V was clipped by 6 bases and J by 6 bases; unmatched bases: 2. The CDR3 sequence: CASSRTGNIQYF. CDR3 bases: TGTGCCAGCAGCCGGACAGGAAACATTCAGTACTTC.

The V call is TRBV30, the J call TRBJ2-7; D is uncertain. Per germline, CDR1 GTSNPN and CDR2 SVGIG (reference sequence). V was clipped by 6 bases and J by 2 bases, with 17 bases between them. The CDR3 has 14 residues. The CDR3 region has the DNA TGTGCCTGCCACGATGGGCCTAAAGCCTACGAGCAGTACTTC. As protein: CACHDGPKAYEQYF.

This chain joins TRBV20-1 and TRBJ1-2; TRBD1 might be the D (5 bases). Germline V gene data show CDR1 as DFQATT and CDR2 as SNEGSKA (reference sequence). Trimming took 3 bases from V and 8 from J, leaving 10 bases between them. CDR3 size: 11 residues. CDR3: CSASKGSGYTF. CDR3 coding DNA: TGCAGTGCTAGTAAGGGGTCCGGCTACACCTTC.

The V and J genes are TRBV5-6 and TRBJ1-6; D is unclear. Trimming left V 4 bases short and J 8 bases short, with 10 bases between. The CDR3 is 13 amino acids. CDR1 is SGHDT and CDR2 is YYEEEE in the germline V gene. This CDR3 is CASSLRLDSPLHF. DNA for the CDR3: TGTGCCAGCAGCCTCCGACTTGATTCACCCCTCCACTTT.

The CDR3 region is CASSQDIRGQPQHF. CDR3 in DNA: TGCGCCAGCAGCCAAGATATCCGGGGGCAGCCCCAGCATTTT. The chain links TRBV4-3 to TRBJ1-5; weak D call: TRBD1 (5 bases). Between the trimmed V and J ends, which lost 0 bases and 7 bases, there was a span of 10 bases. The CDR3 consists of 14 residues. Germline lookup yields CDR1 LGHNA and CDR2 YSLEER.

This chain connects TRBV13 to TRBJ2-1; D is uncertain. This CDR3 comprises 12 residues. Germline V lookup: CDR1 PRHDT, CDR2 FYEKMQ (reference sequence). V was clipped by 5 bases and J by 10 bases, with 12 bases between them. CDR3 bases: TGTGCCAGCAGCATACAGTCTCTCGAGCAGTTCTTC. The encoded protein is CASSIQSLEQFF.

This clone turned up a few times. This chain links TRBV7-2 with TRBJ2-5; TRBD1 might be the D (7 bases). V dropped 8 bases and J dropped 5 bases, with 18 bases sitting between them. The germline V gene has CDR1 SGHTA and CDR2 FQGNSA. The CDR3 length is 14 residues. The CDR3 region has the DNA TGTGCCAGCCAACCGGGCAGGGGGGTGGAGACCCAGTACTTC. Protein: CASQPGRGVETQYF.

This chain connects TRBV7-2 to TRBJ1-5; D unresolved. V lost 1 base and J 4 bases, leaving 11 bases between the germline ends. In germline, CDR1 is SGHTA, CDR2 FQGNSA. This CDR3 comprises 15 residues. The CDR3 sequence is CASSLVGAANQPQHF. DNA for the CDR3: TGTGCCAGCAGCTTAGTTGGAGCAGCAAATCAGCCCCAGCATTTT.

This chain joins TRBV30 and TRBJ1-1; D might be TRBD1 (5 bases). The V and J ends lost 3 bases and 5 bases respectively, with 13 bases between them. This CDR3 spans 13 amino acids. Germline V CDR1 and CDR2: GTSNPN, SVGIG (reference sequence). The CDR3 protein is CAWRGQGLTEAFF. In DNA, the CDR3 is TGTGCCTGGAGGGGGCAGGGATTGACTGAAGCTTTCTTT.

J is TRBJ2-1 and V is TRBV6-5; TRBD2 might be the D (7 bases). This CDR3 is 13 amino acids long. The ends were cut back, 0 bases at V and 10 bases at J, with 10 bases in the middle. CDR1 MNHEY and CDR2 SVGAGI come from the germline V gene. The chain's CDR3 is CASSYSGGREQFF. In DNA form, the CDR3 reads TGTGCCAGCAGTTACTCGGGGGGGCGAGAGCAGTTCTTC.

The V gene is TRBV7-9, the J gene TRBJ2-3, with D tentatively TRBD1 (5 bases). Germline CDR1 and CDR2: SEHNR and FQNEAQ (reference sequence). Trimming took off 3 bases at V and 0 bases at J, with 22 bases between the two ends. The length of the CDR3 is 19 residues. The CDR3 loop reads CASSFSMLPDTISTDTQYF. In nucleotides, the CDR3 is TGTGCCAGCAGCTTTTCCATGTTACCGGACACCATTAGCACAGATACGCAGTATTTT.

The chain carries TRBV27 and TRBJ1-1; no clear D gene. CDR1 and CDR2 (germline): MNHEY, SMNVEV (reference sequence). The CDR3 extends over 12 amino acids. Trimming pared 6 bases from V and 5 bases from J, leaving 10 bases between. This CDR3 reads CASSHTRTEAFF. The CDR3 DNA is TGTGCCAGCAGCCATACAAGGACTGAAGCTTTCTTT.

This clone has a handful of counts. The chain is built from TRBV29-1 and TRBJ2-1; D ambiguous. Germline-derived CDR1 and CDR2 are SQVTM and ANQGSEA. There are 11 residues in the CDR3. Trimming removed 0 bases from V and 11 bases from J, with 8 bases in between. DNA of the CDR3: TGCAGCGTTGAAGATCGAATGAAGCAGTTCTTC. This translates into CSVEDRMKQFF.

Turning to this clone: Different DNA sequences within this sample yield the same CDR3. The V call is TRBV25-1, the J call TRBJ2-6, with D possibly matching TRBD1 (6 bases). This CDR3 has 16 residues. Between the trimmed V and J ends, which lost 0 bases and 1 base, there was a span of 7 bases. Germline values: CDR1 MGHDK, CDR2 SYGVNS. The CDR3 reads CASSEYRGSGANVLTF. CDR3 coding DNA: TGTGCCAGCAGTGAATACAGGGGTTCTGGGGCCAACGTCCTGACTTTC.

The chain combines TRBV13 with TRBJ2-5, with D perhaps TRBD1 or TRBD2 (6 bases each). Trimming pared 5 bases from V and 1 base from J, leaving 11 bases between. CDR3 length: 14 amino acids. Germline V gene lookup returns CDR1 PRHDT and CDR2 FYEKMQ (reference sequence). CDR3 sequence (DNA): TGTGCCAGCAGCGACCGGGGGCCCCAAGAGACCCAGTACTTC. Its protein product is CASSDRGPQETQYF. The complete variable domain, with remaining parts taken from reference TRBV13 and TRBJ2-5, reads AAGVIQSPRHLIKEKRETATLKCYPIPRHDTVYWYQQGPGQDPQFLISFYEKMQSDKGSIPDRFSAQQFSDYHSELNMSSLELGDSALYFCASSDRGPQETQYFGPGTRLLVL.

The chain couples TRBV29-1 to TRBJ2-1; D is undetermined. Germline CDR1 and CDR2: SQVTM and ANQGSEA. The length of the CDR3 is 12 residues. Trimming shortened V by 6 bases and J by 4 bases, and 10 bases separated the two germline ends. The CDR3 spells CSVPYSYNEQFF. The CDR3 coding sequence is TGCAGCGTACCCTACAGTTACAATGAGCAGTTCTTC.

The chain couples TRBV6-5 to TRBJ1-6, with 8 bases fitting TRBD1. CDR1 and CDR2 from the germline V gene are MNHEY and SVGAGI. Trimming removed 7 bases from V and 12 bases from J; junction bases left unmatched: 11. The CDR3 sequence is 14 residues long. The CDR3 loop reads CASTKATGVLPLHF. For the CDR3, the DNA is TGTGCCAGCACCAAGGCGACAGGGGTATTACCCCTCCACTTT.

The V gene is TRBV7-2, the J gene TRBJ2-7; 9 bases match TRBD1. The germline V gene has CDR1 SGHTA and CDR2 FQGNSA. The CDR3 is 16 residues long. After removal of 1 base from V and 1 base from J, the junction contained 5 bases not matched to a gene. The CDR3 bases are TGTGCCAGCAGCTTAGGAGGGGGGACAGGGTCCTACGAGCAGTACTTC. Its translation: CASSLGGGTGSYEQYF.